A single sample is the source of the 11 T cell receptor beta chains below, sequenced in a study of OX40 agonist ivuxolimab in advanced cancers. Assay used: immunoSEQ multiplex PCR; TCRdb lists only in-frame clones, some missing. Here the sample spans about 90,000 clones, 90% being singletons. This material consisted of CD4+ or CD8+ T cells sorted from blood, taken in a trial of the OX40 agonist ivuxolimab. Receptor source: an adult with an advanced solid tumor such as melanoma, head and neck, liver or kidney cancer.

This sequence joins TRBV5-8 and TRBJ1-1, with TRBD1 matching over 9 bases. CDR1 SGHTS and CDR2 YDEGEE come from the germline V gene. The ends lost 5 bases at V and 6 bases at J; junction bases unmatched: 8. The CDR3 runs to 14 residues. Here the CDR3 DNA reads TGTGCCAGCAGGAAACAGGGGGCGACGGCTGAAGCTTTCTTT. Translation gives CASRKQGATAEAFF.

The V call is TRBV19, the J call TRBJ1-5, with a possible D match to TRBD1 (6 bases). V lost 4 bases and J 0 bases, leaving 13 bases between the germline ends. The CDR3 is 16 residues long. Germline V gene data show CDR1 as LNHDA and CDR2 as SQIVND (reference sequence). DNA for the CDR3: TGTGCCAGTAGTAGGCAACCGACAGGTAGCAATCAGCCCCAGCATTTT. Residues: CASSRQPTGSNQPQHF.

CDR3 residues: CASSLELAANEQFF. Here the CDR3 DNA reads TGTGCCAGCAGCTTAGAACTAGCGGCCAATGAGCAGTTCTTC. This sequence joins TRBV11-2 and TRBJ2-1, with 8 positions matching TRBD2. V shed 0 bases and J 6 bases; nucleotides not matched to a gene: 1. This CDR3 region has 14 residues. CDR1 and CDR2 from the germline V gene are SGHAT and FQNNGV.

The chain carries TRBV30 and TRBJ2-7, with 7 bases identical to TRBD2. With 7 bases clipped from V and 6 bases from J, the junction kept 6 bases outside the gene matches. The CDR3 is 11 residues long. Germline CDR1 reads GTSNPN; CDR2 reads SVGIG (reference sequence). CDR3 bases: TGTGCCTCCCAAACGGGGGGCGAGCAGTACTTC. As protein: CASQTGGEQYF.

The rearrangement uses TRBV28 and TRBJ2-1; 10 nucleotides align to TRBD2. The CDR3 covers 18 residues. Germline V CDR1 and CDR2: MDHEN, SYDVKM. The trim removed 4 bases at V and 5 bases at J, leaving 14 bases unmatched. The CDR3: CASSSLEAAGGLNNEQFF. The CDR3 nucleotides read TGTGCCAGCAGTTCCCTCGAGGCAGCGGGAGGGCTCAACAATGAGCAGTTCTTC.

V is TRBV7-9 and J is TRBJ1-2; no firm D call. The CDR3 is made up of 13 amino acids. The germline CDR1 and CDR2 sequences are SEHNR and FQNEAQ (reference sequence). Trimming pared 2 bases from V and 0 bases from J, leaving 4 bases between. The CDR3 nucleotides read TGTGCCAGCAGCTTAACGGCTAACTATGGCTACACCTTC. Amino acids: CASSLTANYGYTF.

The chain joins TRBV11-3 to TRBJ2-2; D ambiguous. Deletions cut 1 base from V and 4 bases from J, with 10 bases between. The germline V gene encodes CDR1 SGHNT and CDR2 YENEEA. The CDR3 runs to 15 residues. In DNA form, the CDR3 reads TGTGCCAGCAGCTTAGCTGGAGATGGCACCGGGGAGCTGTTTTTT. It yields the protein CASSLAGDGTGELFF.

V and J are TRBV5-1 and TRBJ2-5; TRBD2 matches 7 bases. Germline V gene sequence: CDR1 SGHRS, CDR2 YFSETQ. With 1 base clipped from V and 4 bases from J, the junction kept 13 bases outside the gene matches. The CDR3 has 17 residues. For the CDR3, the DNA is TGCGCCAGCAGCTTGTGGGGAGGCCGACTAGCTCGAGAGACCCAGTACTTC. It yields the protein CASSLWGGRLARETQYF.

The table lists this clone with a count of one. The V and J genes are TRBV30 and TRBJ1-5, with D possibly matching TRBD1 (6 bases). Germline CDR1 and CDR2: GTSNPN and SVGIG (reference sequence). V was trimmed by 0 bases and J by 7 bases, leaving 13 bases between them. The CDR3 contains 14 residues. The CDR3 reads CAWSVPGGGQPQHF. DNA of the CDR3: TGTGCCTGGAGTGTACCGGGGGGGGGCCAGCCCCAGCATTTT.

This chain links TRBV6-1 with TRBJ2-2; tentative D call: TRBD2 (5 bases). The CDR3 spans 15 residues. V dropped 4 bases and J dropped 0 bases, with 9 bases sitting between them. Germline V CDR1 and CDR2: MNHNS, SASEGT. The CDR3 DNA sequence: TGTGCCAGCAGTGCGAGGGCCACGAACACCGGGGAGCTGTTTTTT. Protein sequence: CASSARATNTGELFF.

This chain connects TRBV10-3 to TRBJ2-3; the match to TRBD1 covers 9 bases. V was pared by 2 bases and J by 8 bases, with 8 bases of the junction left unmatched. CDR3 length equals 15 residues. Germline V gene sequence: CDR1 ENHRY, CDR2 SYGVKD. CDR3 in amino acids: CAISEPGQGGPTQYF. The CDR3 bases are TGTGCCATCAGTGAGCCGGGACAGGGAGGTCCTACGCAGTATTTT.